This T cell receptor (beta chain) is drawn from a study of CD8+ T cells in alopecia areata. Study-wide findings and caveats: Among the top 100, expanded CD8+ clones, as well as scalp clonality, were significantly decreased by tofacitinib. Across lesional scalp, and particularly alopecia totalis/universalis, clonality surpassed that of normal scalp.

The CDR3 is 14 amino acids. The V and J ends lost 7 bases and 4 bases, in that order; junction bases with no gene match: 5. The V gene's germline CDR1 is LNHDA and CDR2 SQIVND (reference sequence). Comment on this clone: Antigen: not known.

Extracted RNA was reverse transcribed, and the resulting cDNA served as sequencing template. The data were produced by immunoSEQ multiplex PCR, yet TCRdb's version contains in-frame clones alone and is incomplete. The data hold around 100,000 clones, with about 40% observed a single time. Treatment reported: oral pan-JAK inhibitor, 5-10 mg twice daily. The V call is TRBV19, the J call TRBJ2-1; 9 nucleotides agree with TRBD1. The material sequenced was CD8+ T cells sorted from blood, taken at week 24, from a patient treated with tofacitinib. The TCR was taken from a human donor with alopecia areata. The CDR3 coding sequence is TGTGCCAGTAAGGACAGGGGAGGATACAATGAGCAGTTCTTC. This encodes CASKDRGGYNEQFF.